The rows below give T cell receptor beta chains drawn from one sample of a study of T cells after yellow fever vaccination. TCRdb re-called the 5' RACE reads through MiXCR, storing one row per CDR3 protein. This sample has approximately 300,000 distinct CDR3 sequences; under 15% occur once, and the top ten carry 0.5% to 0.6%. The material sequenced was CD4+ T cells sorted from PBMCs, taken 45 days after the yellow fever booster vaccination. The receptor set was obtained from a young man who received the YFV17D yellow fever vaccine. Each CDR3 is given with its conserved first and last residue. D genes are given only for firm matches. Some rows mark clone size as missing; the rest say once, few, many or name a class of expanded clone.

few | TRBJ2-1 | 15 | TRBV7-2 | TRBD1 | TGTGCCAGCAGCAGAGACAGGGGGCAGTTGGGTGAGCAGTTCTTC | CASSRDRGQLGEQFF
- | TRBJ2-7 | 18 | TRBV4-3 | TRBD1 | TGCGCCAGCAGCCAAGAAGAACGGAGGACAGGACCTACCTACGAGCAGTACTTC | CASSQEERRTGPTYEQYF
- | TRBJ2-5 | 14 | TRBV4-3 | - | TGCGCCAGCAGCCAAGACACCAACCGGGAGACCCAGTACTTC | CASSQDTNRETQYF
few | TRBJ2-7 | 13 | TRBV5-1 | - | TGCGCCAGCAGCTTGGGGGTCGACTACGAGCAGTACTTC | CASSLGVDYEQYF
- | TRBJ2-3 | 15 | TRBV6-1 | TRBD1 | TGTGCCAGCCACGCTCAGGGGGTTCGCACAGATACGCAGTATTTT | CASHAQGVRTDTQYF
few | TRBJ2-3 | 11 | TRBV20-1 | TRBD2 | TGCAGTGCCTATGGCGGGGGAACGCAGTATTTT | CSAYGGGTQYF
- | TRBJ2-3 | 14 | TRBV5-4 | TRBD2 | TGTGCCAGCAGCTCGGGACTAGTGCAAGATACGCAGTATTTT | CASSSGLVQDTQYF
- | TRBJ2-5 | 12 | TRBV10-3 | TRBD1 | TGTGCCCCCCCAGGGGGAATGGAGACCCAGTACTTC | CAPPGGMETQYF
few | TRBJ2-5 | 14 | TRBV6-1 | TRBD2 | TGTGCCAGCAGACTAGCGGGATTCGGGGAGACCCAGTACTTC | CASRLAGFGETQYF
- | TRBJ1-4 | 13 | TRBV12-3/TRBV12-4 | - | TGTGCCAGCAGTAGCCTGACGCCCCTAGGCCTGTTTTTT | CASSSLTPLGLFF
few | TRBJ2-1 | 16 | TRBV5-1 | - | TGCGCCAGCAGACTAGTCCCCGATCCTGACTACAATGAGCAGTTCTTC | CASRLVPDPDYNEQFF
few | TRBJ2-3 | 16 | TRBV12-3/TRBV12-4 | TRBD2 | TGTGCCAGCAGTCCTTACGGGCGGGAGGGTTCATATACGCAGTATTTT | CASSPYGREGSYTQYF
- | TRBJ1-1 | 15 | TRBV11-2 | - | TGTGCCAGCAGCTTAAGAGCAGGGGCGAGGACTGAAGCTTTCTTT | CASSLRAGARTEAFF
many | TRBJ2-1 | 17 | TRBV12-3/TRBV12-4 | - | TGTGCCAGCAGTTTTCGACTCTCGCAGCGGGCTAACAATGAGCAGTTCTTC | CASSFRLSQRANNEQFF
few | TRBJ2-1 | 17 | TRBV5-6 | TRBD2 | TGTGCCAGCAGCCGTTGGAATCAGCGGGAGCTCAGCAATGAGCAGTTCTTC | CASSRWNQRELSNEQFF
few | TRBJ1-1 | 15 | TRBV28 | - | TGTGCCAGCAGTTCTCCTCCCGGGAGGAACACTGAAGCTTTCTTT | CASSSPPGRNTEAFF
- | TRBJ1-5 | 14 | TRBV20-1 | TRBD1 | TGCAGTGCTAGGGACAGGGGGCCGAATCAGCCCCAGCATTTT | CSARDRGPNQPQHF
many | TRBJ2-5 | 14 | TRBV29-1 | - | TGCAGCGCCCGGGGGGCGGCTCTGAAGGAGACCCAGTACTTC | CSARGAALKETQYF
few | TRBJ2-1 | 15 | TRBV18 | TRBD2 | TGTGCCAGCTCACCCGCGGGAGGGACTTACAATGAGCAGTTCTTC | CASSPAGGTYNEQFF
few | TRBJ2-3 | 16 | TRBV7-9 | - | TGTGCCAGCAGCTTAGCGTCTGTAGAATACACAGATACGCAGTATTTT | CASSLASVEYTDTQYF
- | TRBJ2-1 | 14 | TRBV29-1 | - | TGCAGCGTTAAATGGACATCCGCCTACAATGAGCAGTTCTTC | CSVKWTSAYNEQFF
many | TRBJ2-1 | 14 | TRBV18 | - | TGTGCCAGCGCCGCGAATAGTGGTTATAATGAGCAGTTCTTC | CASAANSGYNEQFF
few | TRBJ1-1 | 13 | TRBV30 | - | TGTGCCTGGGGGGACGGATTGAACACTGAAGCTTTCTTT | CAWGDGLNTEAFF
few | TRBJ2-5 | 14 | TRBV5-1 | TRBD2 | TGCGCCAGCAGCCCCGGGAGGGCCGAAGAGACCCAGTACTTC | CASSPGRAEETQYF
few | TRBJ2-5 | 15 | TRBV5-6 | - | TGTGCCAGCAGCTTGTTAAGAACCTCAAGGGAGACCCAGTACTTC | CASSLLRTSRETQYF
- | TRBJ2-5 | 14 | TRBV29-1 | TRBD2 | TGCAGCGGCTCGGGTAGCGGGAGCCTAGAGACCCAGTACTTC | CSGSGSGSLETQYF
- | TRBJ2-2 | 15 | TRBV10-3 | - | TGTGCCATCACCCCCTCGGGACCGAGCACCGGGGAGCTGTTTTTT | CAITPSGPSTGELFF
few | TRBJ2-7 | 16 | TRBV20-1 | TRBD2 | TGCAGTGCTAGAGCCAGATTTCTAGCGGGAAGCTTCGAGCAGTACTTC | CSARARFLAGSFEQYF
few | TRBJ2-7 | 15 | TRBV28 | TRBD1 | TGTGCCAGCAGTCTAGCCCCGGACAGGTCTGGGGAGCAGTACTTC | CASSLAPDRSGEQYF
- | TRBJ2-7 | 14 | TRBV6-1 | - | TGTGCCAGCAGCCGTGACGGGAGCTCCTACGAGCAGTACTTC | CASSRDGSSYEQYF
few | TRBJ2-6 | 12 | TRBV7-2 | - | TGTGCCAGCAGCTTAGTTAACTGGGTCCTGACTTTC | CASSLVNWVLTF